This T cell receptor beta chain was obtained from a study of beta chain features in type 1 diabetes. The CDR3 is made up of 14 amino acids. The germline V gene has CDR1 SQVTM and CDR2 ANQGSEA. V shed 3 bases, J shed 4 bases, and the junction held 6 bases outside the gene matches. General study results and limits: Any role of HLA type in TCRB rearrangement remained unresolved here.

TCRB transcripts that were expressed got sequenced, as all of the isolated RNA had been reverse transcribed. Measured with immunoSEQ multiplex PCR; TCRdb has only the in-frame clones, and not every one. The sample contains 300,000 to 400,000 clones, approximately 8% of which appear only once. This clone was picked up many times. What it binds is unknown. The sequence was collected from a woman in her late teens or twenties in good health. The sample taken for sequencing was central memory CD4+ T cells from blood. This rearrangement joins TRBV29-1 to TRBJ2-1, with TRBD2 matching 7 bases. CDR3 amino acids: CSVDRLAVYNEQFF. CDR3 bases: TGCAGCGTTGATCGACTAGCAGTTTACAATGAGCAGTTCTTC.